The clone carrying this TCR beta chain showed up many times. Antigen: not known. The CDR3 has 15 residues. Deletions cut 1 base from V and 2 bases from J, with 6 bases between. The data belong to a study of Graves' ophthalmopathy and Graves' hyperthyroidism. CDR3 regions of TCR beta were amplified from RNA transcripts. Scientists carried out first-round RT-PCR using HTBI primers and then a second-round multiplex PCR. MiXCR, run by TCRdb on the multiplex PCR reads, gives a single entry per CDR3 protein. Of fewer than 600,000 distinct CDR3 sequences detected, around 14% appear once; the ten largest clones hold about a tenth. Whole-study findings and limits: Built on 13 signatures, a model told ophthalmopathy apart from stable hyperthyroidism with about 91% sensitivity and less than 82% specificity.

Donors with ophthalmopathy: moderate-to-severe activity, CAS ≥3, NOSPECS ≥4, duration under 3 months. The chain joins TRBV12-3 or TRBV12-4 to TRBJ1-6; D may be TRBD1 (5 bases). This sequence originates from a woman younger than 45 with Graves' ophthalmopathy. Source material: blood. This CDR3 reads CASSLGGAYNSPLHF. CDR3 coding DNA: TGTGCCAGCAGTTTAGGGGGGGCCTATAATTCACCCCTCCACTTT.